This is a list of T cell receptor beta chains from one sample in a study of shared clonotypes between healthy human individuals. Data came from immunoSEQ multiplex PCR; TCRdb stores just in-frame clones and leaves some out. The profile shows about 2 million clones, around 96% of them singletons. Source material: naive CD8+ T cells sorted from blood. The source is a young man in good health. The CDR3 runs from the conserved cysteine through the conserved F or W. Each record gives: D gene, V gene, J gene, CDR3 DNA, CDR3 protein. D genes are given only for firm matches.

TRBD2	TRBV19	TRBJ2-1	TGTGCCAGTAGTATAGCTAGCGGGGTGTACAATGAGCAGTTCTTC	CASSIASGVYNEQFF
TRBD1	TRBV13	TRBJ2-7	TGTGCCAGCAGCACCTCCGGGACAGGGGTCTACGAGCAGTACTTC	CASSTSGTGVYEQYF
NA	TRBV15	TRBJ2-7	TGTGCCACCAGTAAACGGAGGGACGAGCAGTACTTC	CATSKRRDEQYF
NA	TRBV10-1	TRBJ1-3	TGCGCCAGCAGTGCGGACAGCTCCAGCTCTGGAAACACCATATATTTT	CASSADSSSSGNTIYF
TRBD1	TRBV10-3	TRBJ1-2	TGTGCCATCGGACCCGGACAGGGGACGGCCACCTATTATGGCTACACCTTC	CAIGPGQGTATYYGYTF
TRBD1	TRBV28	TRBJ2-3	TGTGCCAGCAGTTTGGCCCCGTGGGGGACAGCCACAGATACGCAGTATTTT	CASSLAPWGTATDTQYF
NA	TRBV7-9	TRBJ2-5	TGTGCCAGCAGTTCCGCACTAGAGACCCAGTACTTC	CASSSALETQYF
NA	TRBV7-8	TRBJ2-7	TGTGCCAGCAGTTTACAGGCTCCCGGTGGGGACGAGCAGTACTTC	CASSLQAPGGDEQYF
TRBD1	TRBV9	TRBJ2-3	TGTGCCAGCAGCGCGGGGACAGGGGCGGCAGATACGCAGTATTTT	CASSAGTGAADTQYF
NA	TRBV28	TRBJ1-5	TGTGCCAGCAGTCCCCTAGGACTTAATCAGCCCCAGCATTTT	CASSPLGLNQPQHF
NA	TRBV4-3	TRBJ1-4	TGCGCCAGCAGCCAAGGTGGGGAGGGGACTAATGAAAAACTGTTTTTT	CASSQGGEGTNEKLFF
TRBD1	TRBV5-6	TRBJ1-2	TGTGCCAGCCAGGGGGCTGAGGACTATGGCTACACCTTC	CASQGAEDYGYTF
NA	TRBV2	TRBJ2-7	TGTGCCAGCATCCCCTCGGGGGAGTCCAACGAGCAGTACTTC	CASIPSGESNEQYF
NA	TRBV4-1	TRBJ1-3	TGCGCCAGCAGCCAAGAGGCGGCACAGCTCTCTGGAAACACCATATATTTT	CASSQEAAQLSGNTIYF
TRBD1	TRBV6-6	TRBJ2-7	TGTGCCAGCAGTTACTCCACAGGGGGCTTCTACGAGCAGTACTTC	CASSYSTGGFYEQYF
NA	TRBV7-9	TRBJ1-2	TGTGCCAGCAACTTGTCCAGTGGCTACACCTTC	CASNLSSGYTF